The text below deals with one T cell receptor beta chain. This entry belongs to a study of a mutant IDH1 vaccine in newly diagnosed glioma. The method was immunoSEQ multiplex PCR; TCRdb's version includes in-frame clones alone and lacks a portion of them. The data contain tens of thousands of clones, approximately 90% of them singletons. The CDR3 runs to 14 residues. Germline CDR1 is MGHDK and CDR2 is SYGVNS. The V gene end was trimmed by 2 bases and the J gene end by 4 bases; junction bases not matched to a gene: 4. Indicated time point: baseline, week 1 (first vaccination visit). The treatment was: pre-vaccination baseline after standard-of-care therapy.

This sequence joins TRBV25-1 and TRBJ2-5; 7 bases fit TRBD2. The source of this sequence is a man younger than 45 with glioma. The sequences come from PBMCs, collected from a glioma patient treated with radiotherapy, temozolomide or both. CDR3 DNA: TGTGCCAGCAGTGAAGGGGGGGGTGTAGAGACCCAGTACTTC. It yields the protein CASSEGGGVETQYF.